This TCR beta chain derives from a study of CXCR3-negative and CXCR3-positive naive CD8 T cells (dated by TCRdb to about 2019). At the level of the whole study: In total, approximately 140 million TRB reads were obtained, or roughly 1.5 +/- 0.3 million reads per library. Diversity and physicochemical repertoire analyses were performed on approximately 10 donors pooled from two independent experiments. Naive subsets from about five donors and memory cells from 3 donors were included in the TRBV-TRBJ cluster analysis. Broad study findings and their caveats: Repertoire diversity was comparably high in both naive subsets but much lower in memory CD8+ T cells. CXCR3 expression partially decreased after cryopreservation, so most assays used freshly isolated PBMCs. Naive CXCR3-negative and CXCR3-positive cells from the same donor showed similar TRBV-TRBJ usage, whereas memory cells showed distinct patterns. Because surface CD5, which is linked to self-reactivity in mice, was comparable between the naive subsets, TCR interaction strength was also inferred from the physicochemical properties of TRB CDR3s.

For every CD8+ T cell subset, fewer than 350,000 cells were flow-sorted straight into RLT lysis buffer, and each subset was sorted in triplicate. Peripheral blood mononuclear cells were isolated from buffy coats using standard density gradient centrifugation. Total RNA was extracted from sorted cells with an RNeasy Mini Kit. Data came from a NextSeq 550. The Human TCR Profiling Kit (MiLaboratory) was used to prepare UMI-labeled 5' RACE TRB cDNA libraries. cDNA synthesis used the entire amount of extracted RNA, and PCR amplification then used the entire amount of cDNA produced. Libraries were prepared in parallel with an identical number of PCR cycles. The original pipeline was this. About 50,000 +/- 10,000 unique UMI-labeled TRB cDNA molecules per library were extracted with MIGEC and MiXCR, with at least two reads per UMI required. Each library averaged around 40,000 +/- 10,000 functional in-frame TRB CDR3 nucleotide clonotypes without stop codons. Diversity metrics, including normalized Shannon-Wiener and Chao1, were computed in VDJtools after downsampling to 5000 UMI-labeled TRB molecules per sample. VDJtools was used to calculate clonotype-size-weighted physicochemical properties of the central five CDR3 residues, namely interaction energy, strength, volume and Kidera factor 4. TCRdb reprocessed the public reads and reports one entry per CDR3 protein sequence, without DNA. None of the V and J calls come from the authors' own analysis; TCRdb made them. The sample's table lists a count of about 56,000 distinct CDR3 sequences. The ten largest clones take up roughly 20% of the sample.

From its cysteine to its phenylalanine, the CDR3 spans 14 amino acids. The DNA sequence is not available. CDR1 and CDR2, looked up from the germline V gene, are SGHTA and FQGNSA. Concerning this clonotype itself: No antigen is known for it.

The source material was memory CD8+ T cells from blood. This sample's cell subset or site label indicates: conventional CD8+ memory T cells (TMEM), sorted as controls. This receptor was obtained from a human donor in good health. Some clones in this sample may be carry-over from other donors' samples. The receptor chain draws on TRBV7-2 and TRBJ1-1. CDR3 sequence: CASSLGGGDTEAFF.